This TCR beta chain was observed in a study of blood T cell repertoires in COVID-19. Study-wide context: Material from acute and convalescent COVID-19 was sourced from the United States, Italy and Spain.

The V and J ends lost 0 bases and 0 bases, in that order; junction bases with no gene match: 10. The CDR3 runs 18 residues. Germline-derived CDR1 and CDR2 are MNHEY and SVGEGT. This clone showed up just once. Methods used by the authors: Reference gene primer amplification yielded estimated nucleated cell counts. TCRdb keeps only in-frame clones here, not all; method: immunoSEQ multiplex PCR. The V and J calls and clone size were taken over from that table, and D and trimming were inferred from the DNA. The sample shows 25,000 to 35,000 clones, under 85% of them seen only once. The V and J genes are TRBV6-2 or TRBV6-3 and TRBJ2-7, with 8 bases fitting TRBD2. The clonotype comes from a woman aged 70-85 years with active or convalescent COVID-19. The sequencing input was peripheral blood. The CDR3 loop is CASSYSNRGGASSYEQYF. The CDR3 nucleotides are TGTGCCAGCAGTTACTCGAACCGGGGGGGGGCAAGCTCCTACGAGCAGTACTTC.